The clone carrying this TCR beta chain was detected only a few times. The entry originates in a study of T cell repertoires in cytomegalovirus infection. TCRdb re-called the reads through MiXCR, storing one row per CDR3 protein. The table lists 300,000 or so distinct CDR3 sequences, around 10% of them singletons. Germline values: CDR1 SQVTM, CDR2 ANQGSEA. V lost 2 bases and J 8 bases, leaving 13 bases between the germline ends. There are 13 residues in the CDR3. The chain combines TRBV29-1 with TRBJ1-5; no firm D call. The sequenced sample consisted of PBMCs. The sequence was collected from a human donor in good health (CMV status not recorded). Some clones in this sample may be carry-over from other donors' samples. In DNA, the CDR3 is TGCAGCGTTGAAAATAACGGAGAGGAGCCCCAGCATTTT. Translation gives CSVENNGEEPQHF.